The clone carrying this TCR beta chain occurred a few times. Its antigen is unknown. The data derive from a study of beta chain features in type 1 diabetes. Points from the study as a whole: Cells with high TCR expression could be over-represented when cDNA is sequenced. TCRB CDR3s were moderately but significantly shorter in Type 1 diabetes patients in all four CD4+ subsets.

Every isolated RNA sample was fully reverse transcribed, so sequencing captured expressed TCRB transcripts. It was found that naive, central memory and regulatory T cell samples averaged about 4 million reads. Sequencing used immunoSEQ multiplex PCR; TCRdb keeps in-frame clones, though not all of them. This table holds 250,000 to 350,000 clones, approximately 15% found once. The germline CDR1 and CDR2 sequences are PRHDT and FYEKMQ (reference sequence). Unmatched junction bases numbered 9, after V lost 1 base and J lost 6 bases. The CDR3 covers 16 residues. Via CD45RO/CCR7/CD25/CD127/CD95/CD27, cells of the CD4+ naive, central memory, regulatory and stem cell-like memory subsets were sorted.

This TCR came from a man between 18 and 35 years old with type 1 diabetes. The chain combines TRBV13 with TRBJ2-1; 7 bases are shared with TRBD2. The sequencing input was naive CD4+ T cells from blood. The CDR3 protein is CASSLVWETSSNEQFF. The CDR3 DNA reads TGTGCCAGCAGCTTAGTATGGGAGACTAGCAGCAATGAGCAGTTCTTC.